Following are 4 T cell receptor beta chains from one sample sequenced in a study of cytomegalovirus exposure and HLA in healthy donors. Use of 60 Vbeta and 13 Jbeta primers characterized the PCR. Assay: immunoSEQ multiplex PCR; the TCRdb copy retains only in-frame clones and omits some. The repertoire holds about 120,000 clones, with approximately 80% as singletons. The source material was PBMCs. These receptors originate from a woman aged 25 to 45 in good health and CMV-seronegative.

The gene calls are TRBV28 and TRBJ2-3; D may be TRBD1 (6 bases). V shed 5 bases and J shed 0 bases, with 9 bases lying between them. The CDR3 has 14 residues. Per germline, CDR1 MDHEN and CDR2 SYDVKM. The DNA for the CDR3 is TGTGCCAGCAGTCCGGGACATAGCACAGATACGCAGTATTTT. It translates to CASSPGHSTDTQYF.

This clone was observed once. V gene TRBV11-1 combines with J gene TRBJ1-1; TRBD1 matches at 9 bases. The CDR3 runs 14 residues. V was clipped by 5 bases and J by 6 bases; unmatched bases: 7. Germline CDR1 and CDR2: SGHAT and FQDESV (reference sequence). For the CDR3, the DNA is TGTGCCAGCAGCATGGGACAGGGAAGGTCTGAAGCTTTCTTT. This codes for CASSMGQGRSEAFF. The full variable domain, with the rest looked up from reference TRBV11-1 and TRBJ1-1, is EAEVAQSPRYKITEKSQAVAFWCDPISGHATLYWYRQILGQGPELLVQFQDESVVDDSQLPKDRFSAERLKGVDSTLKIQPAELGDSAMYLCASSMGQGRSEAFFGQGTRLTVV.

This chain connects TRBV7-6 to TRBJ2-1; 10 bases map to TRBD2. The CDR3 runs 16 residues. The junction had 6 bases not matched to a gene; V was cut back by 5 bases and J by 2 bases. Germline CDR1 and CDR2: SGHVS and FNYEAQ. CDR3 loop: CASSLLAGGTYNEQFF. The CDR3 DNA follows: TGTGCCAGCAGCCTATTAGCGGGAGGCACCTACAATGAGCAGTTCTTC.

About this clone itself: The junction and the germline gene differ at one end; a read error may be behind it. This chain connects TRBV20-1 to TRBJ2-7; 7 nucleotides align to TRBD2. Germline values: CDR1 DFQATT, CDR2 SNEGSKA (reference sequence). The CDR3 covers 10 residues. CDR3: CSARLAEAHF. DNA of the CDR3: TGCAGTGCTAGACTAGCGGAAGCGCACTTC.